This T cell receptor beta chain was identified in a study of cytotoxic CD8 clonotypes in ibrutinib-treated CLL. This clone was picked up a small number of times. Generated by immunoSEQ multiplex PCR, the TCRdb table keeps only in-frame clones and is missing some. The table lists about 140,000 clones, around 82% of them singletons. The CDR3 is 15 amino acids. Germline lookup yields CDR1 MNHNS and CDR2 SASEGT. V was clipped by 4 bases and J by 4 bases; unmatched bases: 6. This sequence joins TRBV6-1 and TRBJ2-3; 9 bases match TRBD2. Sequenced here: PBMCs, sampled after 36 months of ibrutinib treatment. The origin of this receptor is a human donor with chronic lymphocytic leukemia. DNA of the CDR3: TGTGCCAGCAGTGCGGCTAGCGGGGACTCAGATACGCAGTATTTT. It specifies CASSAASGDSDTQYF.